This T cell receptor beta chain was sequenced during a study of identical twins. Findings and limits, study-wide: Within cord blood, abundant beta clonotypes carried fewer insertions, but memory repertoires showed no such trend.

This clonotype was counted only a few times. Its antigen remains unidentified. A single record per CDR3 protein comes from TCRdb applying MiXCR to the 5' RACE reads. The table includes roughly 240,000 distinct CDR3 sequences, 7% to 8.5% detected once. The ends were cut back, 3 bases at V and 3 bases at J, with 11 bases in the middle. The CDR3 is 15 amino acids. Germline V lookup: CDR1 LNHNV, CDR2 YYDKDF (reference sequence). These data are also associated with another study on yellow fever vaccine responses in identical twins.

The J gene is TRBJ2-2, the V gene TRBV15; a possible D gene is TRBD2 (5 bases). The origin of this receptor is a woman aged 18 to 35 in good health. The sequenced sample consisted of CD8+ T cells sorted from blood. CDR3 protein: CATSSVDSYTGELFF. DNA for the CDR3: TGTGCCACCAGCAGTGTGGACTCCTACACCGGGGAGCTGTTTTTT.